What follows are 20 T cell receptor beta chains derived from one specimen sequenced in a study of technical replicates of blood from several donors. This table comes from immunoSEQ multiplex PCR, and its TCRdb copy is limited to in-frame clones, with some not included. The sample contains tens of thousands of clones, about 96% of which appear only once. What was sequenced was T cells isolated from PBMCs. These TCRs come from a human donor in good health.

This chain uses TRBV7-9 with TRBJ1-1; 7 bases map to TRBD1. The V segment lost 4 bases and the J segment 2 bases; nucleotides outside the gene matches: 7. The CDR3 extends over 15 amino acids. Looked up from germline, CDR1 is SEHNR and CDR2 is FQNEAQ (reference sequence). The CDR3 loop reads CASSSWTGLNTEAFF. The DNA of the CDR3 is TGTGCCAGCAGCTCTTGGACAGGACTTAACACTGAAGCTTTCTTT.

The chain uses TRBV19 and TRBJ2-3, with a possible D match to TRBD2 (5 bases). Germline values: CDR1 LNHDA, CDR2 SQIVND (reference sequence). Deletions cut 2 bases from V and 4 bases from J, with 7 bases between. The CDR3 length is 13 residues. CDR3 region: CASSILASDTQYF. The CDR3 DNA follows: TGTGCCAGTAGTATACTAGCTTCAGATACGCAGTATTTT. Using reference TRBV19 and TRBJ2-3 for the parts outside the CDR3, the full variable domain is DGGITQSPKYLFRKEGQNVTLSCEQNLNHDAMYWYRQDPGQGLRLIYYSQIVNDFQKGDIAEGYSVSREKKESFPLTVTSAQKNPTAFYLCASSILASDTQYFGPGTRLTVL.

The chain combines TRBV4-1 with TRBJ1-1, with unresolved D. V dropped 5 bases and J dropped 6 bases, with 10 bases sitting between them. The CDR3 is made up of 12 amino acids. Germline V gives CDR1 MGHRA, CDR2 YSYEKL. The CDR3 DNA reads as TGCGCCAGCAGCACTGGAGCACCTGAAGCTTTCTTT. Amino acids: CASSTGAPEAFF.

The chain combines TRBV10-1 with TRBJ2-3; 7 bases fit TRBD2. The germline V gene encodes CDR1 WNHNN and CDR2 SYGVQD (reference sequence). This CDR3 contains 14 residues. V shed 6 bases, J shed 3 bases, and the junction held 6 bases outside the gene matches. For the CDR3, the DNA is TGCGCCAGCAGGTCGGGGGGAGAAACAGATACGCAGTATTTT. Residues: CASRSGGETDTQYF.

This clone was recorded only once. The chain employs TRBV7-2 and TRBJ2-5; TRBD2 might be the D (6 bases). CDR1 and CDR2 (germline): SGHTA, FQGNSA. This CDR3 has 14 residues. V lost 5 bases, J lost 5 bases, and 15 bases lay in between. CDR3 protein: CASSKGTVRETQYF. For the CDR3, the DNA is TGTGCCAGCAGCAAAGGGACTGTAAGGGAGACCCAGTACTTC.

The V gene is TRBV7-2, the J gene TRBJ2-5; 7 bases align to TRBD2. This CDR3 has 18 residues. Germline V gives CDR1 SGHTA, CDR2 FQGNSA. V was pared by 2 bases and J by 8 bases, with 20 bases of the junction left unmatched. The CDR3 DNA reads TGTGCCAGCAGCTTAAATTGGGTCCACCCTGGACTAGAGAGTACCCAGTACTTC. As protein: CASSLNWVHPGLESTQYF.

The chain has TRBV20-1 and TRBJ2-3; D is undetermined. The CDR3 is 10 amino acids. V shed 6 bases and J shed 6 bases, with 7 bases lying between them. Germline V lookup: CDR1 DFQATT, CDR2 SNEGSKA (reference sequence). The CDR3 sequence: CSALSDTQYF. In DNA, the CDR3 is TGCAGTGCCCTTTCGGATACGCAGTATTTT.

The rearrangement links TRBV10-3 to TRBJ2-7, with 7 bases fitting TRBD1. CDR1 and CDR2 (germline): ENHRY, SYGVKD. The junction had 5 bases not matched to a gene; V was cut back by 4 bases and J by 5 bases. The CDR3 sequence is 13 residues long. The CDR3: CAISGAGGDEQYF. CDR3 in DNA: TGTGCCATCAGTGGGGCAGGGGGTGACGAGCAGTACTTC.

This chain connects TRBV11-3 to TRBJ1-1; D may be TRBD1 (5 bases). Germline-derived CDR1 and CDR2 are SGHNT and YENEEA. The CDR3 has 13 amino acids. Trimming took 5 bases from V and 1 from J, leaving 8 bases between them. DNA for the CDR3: TGTGCCAGCAGCACGCAGGGGAACACTGAAGCTTTCTTT. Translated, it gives CASSTQGNTEAFF.

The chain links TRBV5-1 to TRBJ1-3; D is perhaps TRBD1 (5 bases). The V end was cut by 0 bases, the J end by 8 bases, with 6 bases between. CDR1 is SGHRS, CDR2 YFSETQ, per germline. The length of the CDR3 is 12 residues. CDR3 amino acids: CASSLEGDTIYF. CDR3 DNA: TGCGCCAGCAGCTTGGAAGGGGACACCATATATTTT. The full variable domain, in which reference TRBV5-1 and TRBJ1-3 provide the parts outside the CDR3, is KAGVTQTPRYLIKTRGQQVTLSCSPISGHRSVSWYQQTPGQGLQFLFEYFSETQRNKGNFPGRFSGRQFSNSRSEMNVSTLELGDSALYLCASSLEGDTIYFGEGSWLTVV.

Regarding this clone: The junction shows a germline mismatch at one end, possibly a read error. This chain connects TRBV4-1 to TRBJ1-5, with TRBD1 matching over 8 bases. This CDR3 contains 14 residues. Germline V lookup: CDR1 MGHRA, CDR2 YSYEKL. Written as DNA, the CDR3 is TGCGCCAGCAGCGGACCAGGGGGCAATGAGCCCCAGCATTTT. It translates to CASSGPGGNEPQHF.

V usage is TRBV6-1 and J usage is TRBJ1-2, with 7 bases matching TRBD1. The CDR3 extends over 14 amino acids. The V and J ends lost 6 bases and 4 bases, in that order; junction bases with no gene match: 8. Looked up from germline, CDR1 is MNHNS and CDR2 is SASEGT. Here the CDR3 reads CASRLGTDLYGYTF. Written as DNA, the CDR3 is TGTGCCAGCAGACTCGGGACAGATCTCTATGGCTACACCTTC.

The CDR3 protein is CASSYQGQGVADTQYF. CDR3 DNA: TGTGCCAGCAGTTACCAAGGTCAGGGGGTTGCAGATACGCAGTATTTT. The chain joins TRBV6-5 to TRBJ2-3; TRBD1 agrees at 7 bases. The germline CDR1 and CDR2 sequences are MNHEY and SVGAGI. The CDR3 runs 16 residues. V lost 2 bases and J lost 4; bases outside the gene matches: 9.

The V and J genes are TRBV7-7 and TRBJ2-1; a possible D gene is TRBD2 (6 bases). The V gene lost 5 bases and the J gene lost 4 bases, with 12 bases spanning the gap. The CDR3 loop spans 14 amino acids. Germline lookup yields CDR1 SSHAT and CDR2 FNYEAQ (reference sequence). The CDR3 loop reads CASSATGTYNEQFF. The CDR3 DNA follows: TGTGCCAGCAGCGCCACCGGGACTTACAATGAGCAGTTCTTC.

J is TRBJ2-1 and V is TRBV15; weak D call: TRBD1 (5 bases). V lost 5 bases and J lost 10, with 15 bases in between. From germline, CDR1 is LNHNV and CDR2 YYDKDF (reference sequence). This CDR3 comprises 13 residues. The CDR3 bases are TGTGCCACCAGCTTAGGTCTAAGGGGCGAGCAGTTCTTC. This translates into CATSLGLRGEQFF.

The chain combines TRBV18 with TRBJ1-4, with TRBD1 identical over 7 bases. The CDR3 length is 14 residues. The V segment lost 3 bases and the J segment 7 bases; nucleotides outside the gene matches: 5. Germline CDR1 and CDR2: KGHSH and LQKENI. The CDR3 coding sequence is TGTGCCAGCTCACCGTCCCGGGACAGTGAAAAACTGTTTTTT. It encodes CASSPSRDSEKLFF.

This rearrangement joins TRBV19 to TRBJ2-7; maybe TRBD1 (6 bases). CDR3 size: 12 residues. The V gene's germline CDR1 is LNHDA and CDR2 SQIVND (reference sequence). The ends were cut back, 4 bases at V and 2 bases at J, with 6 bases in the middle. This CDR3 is CASSRGPYEQYF. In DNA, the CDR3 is TGTGCCAGTAGTAGGGGGCCCTACGAGCAGTACTTC.

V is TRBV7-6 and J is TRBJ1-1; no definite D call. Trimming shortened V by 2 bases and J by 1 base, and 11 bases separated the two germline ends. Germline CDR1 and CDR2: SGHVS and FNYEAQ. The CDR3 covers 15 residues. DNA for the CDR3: TGTGCCAGCAGCTTAACGGGGATCCGGAACACTGAAGCTTTCTTT. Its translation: CASSLTGIRNTEAFF.

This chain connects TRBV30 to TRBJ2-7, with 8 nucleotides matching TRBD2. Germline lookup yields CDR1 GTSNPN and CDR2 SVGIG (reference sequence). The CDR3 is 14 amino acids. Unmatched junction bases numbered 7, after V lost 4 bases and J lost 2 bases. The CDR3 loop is CAWTDSGEAYEQYF. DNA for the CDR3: TGTGCCTGGACGGATAGCGGGGAAGCCTACGAGCAGTACTTC.

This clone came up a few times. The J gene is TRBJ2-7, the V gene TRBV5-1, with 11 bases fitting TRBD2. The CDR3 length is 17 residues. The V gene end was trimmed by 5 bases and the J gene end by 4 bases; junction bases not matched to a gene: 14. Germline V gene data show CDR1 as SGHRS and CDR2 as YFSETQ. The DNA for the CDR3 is TGCGCCAGCAGTTCAGGGGAAACTAGCGGGAGTACTTACGAGCAGTACTTC. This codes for CASSSGETSGSTYEQYF.